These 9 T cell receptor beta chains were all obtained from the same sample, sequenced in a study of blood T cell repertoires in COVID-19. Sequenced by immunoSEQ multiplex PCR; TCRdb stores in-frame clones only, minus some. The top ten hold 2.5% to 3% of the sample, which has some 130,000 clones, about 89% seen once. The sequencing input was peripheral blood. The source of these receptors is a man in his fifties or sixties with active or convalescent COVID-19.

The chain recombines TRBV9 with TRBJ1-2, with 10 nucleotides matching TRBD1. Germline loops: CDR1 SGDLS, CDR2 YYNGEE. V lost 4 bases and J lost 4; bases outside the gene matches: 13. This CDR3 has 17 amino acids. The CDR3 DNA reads TGTGCCAGCAGCCCGGCGAGGGGACAGGGGAACCCCTATGGCTACACCTTC. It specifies CASSPARGQGNPYGYTF.

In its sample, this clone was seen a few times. As DNA, the CDR3 is TGTGCCAGTAGTCCCGCAGACCAAGAGACCCAGTACTTC. Translation: CASSPADQETQYF. The chain employs TRBV19 and TRBJ2-5; unclear D gene. V shed 5 bases and J shed 0 bases, with 7 bases lying between them. Germline V gene lookup returns CDR1 LNHDA and CDR2 SQIVND (reference sequence). CDR3 length: 13 amino acids. The entire variable domain, with the rest obtained from reference TRBV19 and TRBJ2-5, is as follows: DGGITQSPKYLFRKEGQNVTLSCEQNLNHDAMYWYRQDPGQGLRLIYYSQIVNDFQKGDIAEGYSVSREKKESFPLTVTSAQKNPTAFYLCASSPADQETQYFGPGTRLLVL.

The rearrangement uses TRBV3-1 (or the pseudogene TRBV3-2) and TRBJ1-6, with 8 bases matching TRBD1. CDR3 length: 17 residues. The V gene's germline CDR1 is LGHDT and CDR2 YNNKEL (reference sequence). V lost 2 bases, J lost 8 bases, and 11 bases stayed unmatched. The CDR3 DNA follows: TGTGCCAGCAGCCAATCTGATGAGGACAGGGCTGATTCACCCCTCCACTTT. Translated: CASSQSDEDRADSPLHF.

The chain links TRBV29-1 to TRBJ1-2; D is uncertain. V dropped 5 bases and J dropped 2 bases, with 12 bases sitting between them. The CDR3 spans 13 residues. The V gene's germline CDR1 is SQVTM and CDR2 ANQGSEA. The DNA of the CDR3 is TGCAGCGTTCAGGAGGTTGTCAACTATGGCTACACCTTC. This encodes CSVQEVVNYGYTF.

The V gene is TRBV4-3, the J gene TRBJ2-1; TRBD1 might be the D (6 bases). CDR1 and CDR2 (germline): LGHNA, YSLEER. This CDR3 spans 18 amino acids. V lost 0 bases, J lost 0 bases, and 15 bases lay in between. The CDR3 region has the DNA TGCGCCAGCAGCCAAGACAGGGGCCCCTTGTCCTCCTACAATGAGCAGTTCTTC. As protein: CASSQDRGPLSSYNEQFF.

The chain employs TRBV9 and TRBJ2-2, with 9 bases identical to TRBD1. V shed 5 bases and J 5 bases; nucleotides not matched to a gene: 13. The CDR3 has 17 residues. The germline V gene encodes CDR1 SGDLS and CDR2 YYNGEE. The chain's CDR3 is CASRAHPGQGGTGELFF. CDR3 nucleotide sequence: TGTGCCAGCAGGGCACACCCGGGACAGGGAGGGACCGGGGAGCTGTTTTTT.

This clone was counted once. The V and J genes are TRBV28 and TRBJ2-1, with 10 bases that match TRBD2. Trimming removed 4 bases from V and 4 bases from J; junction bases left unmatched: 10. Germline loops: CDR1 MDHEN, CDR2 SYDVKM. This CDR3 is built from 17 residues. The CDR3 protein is CASSSSSSGGKYNEQFF. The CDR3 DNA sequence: TGTGCCAGCAGTTCGTCCAGTAGCGGGGGGAAATACAATGAGCAGTTCTTC.

CDR3 in amino acids: CASGGATNYGYTF. The DNA of the CDR3 is TGTGCCAGCGGCGGGGCCACTAACTATGGCTACACCTTC. J is TRBJ1-2 and V is TRBV7-2; the D gene is possibly TRBD1 (5 bases). The germline CDR1 and CDR2 sequences are SGHTA and FQGNSA. Trimming took off 8 bases at V and 0 bases at J, with 10 bases between the two ends. The CDR3 has 13 amino acids.

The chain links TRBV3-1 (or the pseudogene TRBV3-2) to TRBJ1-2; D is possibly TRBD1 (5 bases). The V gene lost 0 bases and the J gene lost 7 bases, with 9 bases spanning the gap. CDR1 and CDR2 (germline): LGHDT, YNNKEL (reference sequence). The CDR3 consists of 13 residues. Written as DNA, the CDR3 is TGTGCCAGCAGCCAAGATCAGGGTATTGGCTACACCTTC. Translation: CASSQDQGIGYTF.